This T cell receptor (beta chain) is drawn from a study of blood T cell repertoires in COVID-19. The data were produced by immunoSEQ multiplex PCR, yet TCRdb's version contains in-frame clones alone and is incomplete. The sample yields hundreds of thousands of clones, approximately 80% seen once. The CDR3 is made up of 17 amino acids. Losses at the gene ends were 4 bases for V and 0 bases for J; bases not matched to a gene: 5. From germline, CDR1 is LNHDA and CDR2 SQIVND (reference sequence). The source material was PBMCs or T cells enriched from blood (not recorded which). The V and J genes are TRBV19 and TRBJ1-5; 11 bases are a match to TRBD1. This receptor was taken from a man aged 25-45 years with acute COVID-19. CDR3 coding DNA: TGTGCCAGTAGTAGCCGGACAGGGGGCCTTAGCAATCAGCCCCAGCATTTT. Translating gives CASSSRTGGLSNQPQHF.